This T cell receptor (beta chain) was documented in a study of PD-1 blockade in classical Hodgkin lymphoma. Study background: Patients were given intravenous nivolumab, 3 mg/kg, every 2 weeks.

Germline V gives CDR1 DFQATT, CDR2 SNEGSKA (reference sequence). Deletions cut 5 bases from V and 3 bases from J, with 8 bases between. The CDR3 is made up of 11 amino acids. On this clone itself: Its antigen remains unidentified.

The time point: cycle 4 day 1 (C4D1), after 6 weeks of nivolumab. Relapses following autologous stem cell transplantation were seen in all patients, with brentuximab vedotin exposure varying. Thawed PBMCs yielded CD4+ T cells through magnetic negative selection. Only in-frame clones appear in the TCRdb table, and some are missing; sequencing was by immunoSEQ multiplex PCR. The repertoire holds 15,000 to 20,000 clones, with less than 85% as singletons. Study-level findings and limits: Although disease activity or prior therapy may be involved, causes of the repertoire differences remain undefined. Healthy donors reportedly exceeded newly diagnosed patients in baseline TCR diversity. Whereas CD4+ TCR diversity had risen significantly by C4D1, CD8+ TCR diversity had not.

The sample consisted of CD4+ T cells from blood, taken before the fourth cycle of nivolumab. The V gene is TRBV20-1, the J gene TRBJ2-7, with D perhaps TRBD2 (5 bases). The receptor comes from a human donor with classical Hodgkin lymphoma. The CDR3 region is CSAALGYEQYF. As DNA, the CDR3 is TGCAGTGCTGCACTAGGCTACGAGCAGTACTTC.